The 10 T cell receptor beta chains presented below share a single source sample, sequenced in a study of CD8+ T cells in alopecia areata. Described treatment: oral pan-JAK inhibitor, 5-10 mg twice daily. Extraction and reverse transcription of RNA yielded cDNA as the sequencing template. Clones were sequenced by immunoSEQ multiplex PCR, and TCRdb holds only the in-frame ones, with some missing. The table records 250,000 to 350,000 clones, roughly 63% of them present only once. Sequencing used CD4+ T cells sorted from blood, obtained around week 54, from a patient treated with tofacitinib. Receptor source: a human donor with alopecia areata.

The chain is built from TRBV9 and TRBJ2-1; D possibly corresponds to TRBD2 (5 bases). V was trimmed by 3 bases and J by 2 bases, leaving 15 bases between them. CDR1 is SGDLS and CDR2 is YYNGEE in the germline V gene. This CDR3 spans 16 amino acids. CDR3 DNA: TGTGCCAGCAGCGCCCCCGGGGTTACGCCCTACAATGAGCAGTTCTTC. It specifies CASSAPGVTPYNEQFF.

In DNA form, the CDR3 reads TGTGCCAGCAGTACCCCTTGGGGGCAAGAGACCCAGTACTTC. Protein product: CASSTPWGQETQYF. The chain couples TRBV6-6 to TRBJ2-5, with D possibly being TRBD1 or TRBD2 (5 bases each). The CDR3 covers 14 residues. V lost 5 bases to trimming and J lost 2 bases, with 12 bases between them. Germline CDR1 and CDR2: MNHNY and SVGAGI (reference sequence).

The chain couples TRBV29-1 to TRBJ1-2; TRBD1 is a possible D gene (6 bases). The V gene lost 2 bases and the J gene lost 2 bases, with 9 bases spanning the gap. This CDR3 comprises 13 residues. Germline V gives CDR1 SQVTM, CDR2 ANQGSEA. CDR3 residues: CSVEPGQNYGYTF. The DNA of the CDR3 is TGCAGCGTTGAACCTGGACAGAACTATGGCTACACCTTC.

This chain joins TRBV5-6 and TRBJ2-7; no clear D gene. Per the germline V gene, CDR1 is SGHDT and CDR2 is YYEEEE. The CDR3 runs 11 residues. Trimming stripped 3 bases from V and 0 bases from J, with 1 base between. CDR3 sequence (DNA): TGTGCCAGCAGCTCCTCCTACGAGCAGTACTTC. Its translation: CASSSSYEQYF. Combining the CDR3 with reference TRBV5-6 and TRBJ2-7 gives the whole variable domain DAGVTQSPTHLIKTRGQQVTLRCSPKSGHDTVSWYQQALGQGPQFIFQYYEEEERQRGNFPDRFSGHQFPNYSSELNVNALLLGDSALYLCASSSSYEQYFGPGTRLTVT.

This clone was found a few times. The gene calls are TRBV19 and TRBJ1-6; TRBD1 aligns across 9 bases. The CDR3 length is 13 residues. V trimming: 10 bases; J trimming: 9 bases; junction bases outside the gene matches: 7. Germline CDR1 is LNHDA and CDR2 is SQIVND (reference sequence). CDR3 sequence reads: CATKGQGPSPLHF. DNA of the CDR3: TGTGCCACGAAAGGACAGGGGCCTTCACCCCTCCACTTT.

This clone was seen a few times. This sequence joins TRBV14 and TRBJ1-2; the match to TRBD1 covers 7 bases. CDR3 length: 16 amino acids. Germline values: CDR1 SGHDN, CDR2 FVKESK. V was clipped by 2 bases and J by 8 bases; unmatched bases: 14. Here the CDR3 reads CASSQLGSDRAEGYTF. For the CDR3, the DNA is TGTGCCAGCAGCCAACTGGGGTCCGACAGGGCGGAGGGCTACACCTTC.

The chain joins TRBV11-2 to TRBJ2-4; 7 positions agree with TRBD1. The trim removed 2 bases at V and 6 bases at J, leaving 7 bases unmatched. Germline V gives CDR1 SGHAT, CDR2 FQNNGV. This CDR3 has 15 amino acids. The CDR3 region is CASSLLTGELNIQYF. In nucleotides, the CDR3 is TGTGCCAGCAGCTTACTCACAGGGGAACTAAACATTCAGTACTTC.

V is TRBV2 and J is TRBJ1-1; TRBD1 is a possible D gene (6 bases). Trimming removed 6 bases from V and 5 bases from J, with 16 bases in between. CDR3 length equals 14 residues. The V gene's germline CDR1 is SNHLY and CDR2 FYNNEI. In DNA, the CDR3 is TGTGCCAGCAGGCCGGGGGGGGCGAGGACTGAAGCTTTCTTT. Protein sequence: CASRPGGARTEAFF.

The chain links TRBV6-5 to TRBJ1-5; D not resolved. Trimming removed 6 bases at V and 2 bases at J, with 8 bases between. CDR3 length: 13 amino acids. In germline, CDR1 is MNHEY, CDR2 SVGAGI. The CDR3 region is CASRTNGNQPQHF. DNA of the CDR3: TGTGCCAGCAGAACCAATGGCAATCAGCCCCAGCATTTT.

The chain couples TRBV5-1 to TRBJ2-1, with a weak D call TRBD2 (6 bases). CDR1 is SGHRS and CDR2 is YFSETQ in the germline V gene. There are 11 residues in the CDR3. Trimming stripped 5 bases from V and 9 bases from J, with 9 bases between. CDR3: CASRQEGEQFF. In nucleotides, the CDR3 is TGCGCCAGCAGACAGGAGGGTGAGCAGTTCTTC.